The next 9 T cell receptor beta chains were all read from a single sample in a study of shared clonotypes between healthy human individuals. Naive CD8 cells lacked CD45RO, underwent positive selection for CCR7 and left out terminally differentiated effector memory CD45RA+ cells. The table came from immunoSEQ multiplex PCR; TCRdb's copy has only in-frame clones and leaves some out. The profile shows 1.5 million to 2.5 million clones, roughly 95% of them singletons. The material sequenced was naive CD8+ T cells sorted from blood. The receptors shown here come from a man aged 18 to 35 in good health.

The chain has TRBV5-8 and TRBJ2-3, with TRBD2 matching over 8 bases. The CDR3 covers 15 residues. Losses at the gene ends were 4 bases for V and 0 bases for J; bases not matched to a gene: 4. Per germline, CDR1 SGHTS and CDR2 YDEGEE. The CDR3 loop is CASSNGGASTDTQYF. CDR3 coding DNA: TGTGCCAGCAGCAACGGGGGGGCTAGCACAGATACGCAGTATTTT.

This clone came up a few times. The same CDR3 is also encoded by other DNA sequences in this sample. The CDR3 reads CASSLRGGSYNEQFF. CDR3 sequence (DNA): TGTGCCAGCAGCTTAAGAGGGGGCTCCTACAATGAGCAGTTCTTC. V and J are TRBV7-3 and TRBJ2-1; tentative D call: TRBD1 (6 bases). CDR1 and CDR2 from the germline V gene are SGHTA and FQGTGA. The CDR3 extends over 15 amino acids. V gave up 1 base and J gave up 0 bases, with 7 bases separating them.

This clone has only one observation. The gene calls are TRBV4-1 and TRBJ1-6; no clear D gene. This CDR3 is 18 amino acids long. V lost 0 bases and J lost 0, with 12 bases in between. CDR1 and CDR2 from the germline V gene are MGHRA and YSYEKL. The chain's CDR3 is CASSQDRSDGSYNSPLHF. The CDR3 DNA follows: TGCGCCAGCAGCCAAGATCGTTCGGACGGCTCCTATAATTCACCCCTCCACTTT.

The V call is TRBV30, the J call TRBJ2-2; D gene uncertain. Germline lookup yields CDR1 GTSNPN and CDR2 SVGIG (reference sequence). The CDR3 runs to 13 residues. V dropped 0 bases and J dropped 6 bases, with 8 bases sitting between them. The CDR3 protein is CAWSVAEPGELFF. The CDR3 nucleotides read TGTGCCTGGAGTGTGGCGGAGCCCGGGGAGCTGTTTTTT. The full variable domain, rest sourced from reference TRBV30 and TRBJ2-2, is SQTIHQWPATLVQPVGSPLSLECTVEGTSNPNLYWYRQAAGRGLQLLFYSVGIGQISSEVPQNLSASRPQDRQFILSSKKLLLSDSGFYLCAWSVAEPGELFFGEGSRLTVL.

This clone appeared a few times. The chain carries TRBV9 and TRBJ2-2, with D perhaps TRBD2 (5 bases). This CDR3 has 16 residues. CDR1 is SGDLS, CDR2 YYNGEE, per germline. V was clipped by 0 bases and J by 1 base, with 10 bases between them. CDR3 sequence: CASSVESGENTGELFF. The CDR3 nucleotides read TGTGCCAGCAGCGTAGAAAGCGGTGAGAACACCGGGGAGCTGTTTTTT.

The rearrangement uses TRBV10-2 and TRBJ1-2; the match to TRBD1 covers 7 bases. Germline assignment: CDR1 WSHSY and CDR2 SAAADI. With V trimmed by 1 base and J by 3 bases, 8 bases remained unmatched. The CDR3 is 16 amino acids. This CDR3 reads CASSELLQGKDYGYTF. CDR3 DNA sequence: TGCGCCAGCAGTGAGTTACTACAGGGGAAGGACTATGGCTACACCTTC.

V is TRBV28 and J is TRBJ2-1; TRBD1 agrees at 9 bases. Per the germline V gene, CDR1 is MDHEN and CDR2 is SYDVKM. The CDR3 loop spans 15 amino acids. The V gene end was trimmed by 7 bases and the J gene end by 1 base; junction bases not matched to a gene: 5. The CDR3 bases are TGTGCCAGCAATCCGGGGACAGGGTCCTACAATGAGCAGTTCTTC. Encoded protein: CASNPGTGSYNEQFF.

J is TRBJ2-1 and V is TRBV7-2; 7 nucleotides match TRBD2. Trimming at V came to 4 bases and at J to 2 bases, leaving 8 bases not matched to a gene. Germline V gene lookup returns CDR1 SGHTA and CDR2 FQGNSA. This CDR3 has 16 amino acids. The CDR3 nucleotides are TGTGCCAGCAGCTCCGACGTTAGCGGGCCCTACAATGAGCAGTTCTTC. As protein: CASSSDVSGPYNEQFF.

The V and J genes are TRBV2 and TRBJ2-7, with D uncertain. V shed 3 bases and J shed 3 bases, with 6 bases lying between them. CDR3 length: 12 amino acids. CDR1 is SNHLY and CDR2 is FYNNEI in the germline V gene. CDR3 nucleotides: TGTGCCAGCAGTGAGGACCACTACGAGCAGTACTTC. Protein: CASSEDHYEQYF.